Sequencing of this T cell receptor (beta chain) was carried out in a study of T cell responses to AZD1222 COVID-19 vaccine. Turning to this clone: What it recognizes is unknown.

Findings and limits, study-wide: The CD4 TCRs associated with vaccination extended across spike and predominated at 160-218 and 743-854.

J was trimmed by 2 bases and V by 5 bases; bases with no gene match: 3. The CDR3 is 14 amino acids. The germline V gene has CDR1 LGHDT and CDR2 YNNKEL (reference sequence). Generated by immunoSEQ multiplex PCR, the TCRdb table keeps only in-frame clones and is missing some. The repertoire holds under 150,000 clones, with approximately 90% as singletons. J is TRBJ2-7 and V is TRBV3-1 (or the pseudogene TRBV3-2); 10 bases map to TRBD2. Material: peripheral blood, obtained on day 0 of MenACWY control vaccination. This TCR was sampled from an adult in good health. In DNA form, the CDR3 reads TGTGCCAGCAGCTTACTAGCGGGAACCTACGAGCAGTACTTC. Translating gives CASSLLAGTYEQYF.